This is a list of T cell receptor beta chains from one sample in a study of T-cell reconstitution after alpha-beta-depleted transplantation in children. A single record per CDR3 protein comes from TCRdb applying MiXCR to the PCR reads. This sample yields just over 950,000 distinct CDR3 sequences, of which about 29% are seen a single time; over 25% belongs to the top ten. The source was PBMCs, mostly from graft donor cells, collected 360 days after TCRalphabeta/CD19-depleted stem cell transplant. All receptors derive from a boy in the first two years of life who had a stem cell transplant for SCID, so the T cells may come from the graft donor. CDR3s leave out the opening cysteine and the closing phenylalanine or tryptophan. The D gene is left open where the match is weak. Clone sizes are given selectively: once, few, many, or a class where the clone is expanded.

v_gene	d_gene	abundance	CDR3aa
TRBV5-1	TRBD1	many	ASRQGATYEQY
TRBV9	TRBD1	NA	ASSAQGAGLTDTQY
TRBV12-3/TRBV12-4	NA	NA	ASSFGDAGWGNYGYT
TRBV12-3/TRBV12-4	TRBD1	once	ASSQAPQGAPNTEAF
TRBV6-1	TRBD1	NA	ASSPWDRAWEQY
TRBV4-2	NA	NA	ASSQDSREGEKLF
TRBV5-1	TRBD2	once	ASSSHSGGPAYEQY
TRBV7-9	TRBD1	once	ASSSDRVPYEQY
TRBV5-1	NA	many	ASSLVEQTYEQY
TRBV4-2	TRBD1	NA	ASSRRTGETFYEQY
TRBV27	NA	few	ASSYLLSGANVLT
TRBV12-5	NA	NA	ASGRLEAPRPMETQY
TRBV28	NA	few	ASSGGQSSNTGELF
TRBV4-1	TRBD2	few	ASSQGTSEQY
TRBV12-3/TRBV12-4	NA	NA	ASSLGGGGFYQPQH
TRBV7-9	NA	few	ALPLRDRNEKLF
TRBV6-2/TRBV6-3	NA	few	ASSFWVSTWSYNEQF
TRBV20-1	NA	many	SALREAVSETQY
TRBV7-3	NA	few	ASSLTPGTPLSEQF
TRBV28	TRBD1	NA	ASSHSGQGATEAF
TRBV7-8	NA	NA	ASSLPEQGFETQY
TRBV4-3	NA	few	ASSQGVGAKNIQY
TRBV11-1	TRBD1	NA	ASSLVLGQGANEQF
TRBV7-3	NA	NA	ASSLQAVGMGTEAF
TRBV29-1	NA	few	SVLKGVTENYGYT
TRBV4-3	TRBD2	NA	ASSQDRTSGGHEQF
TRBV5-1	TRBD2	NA	ASQGLAGLEQF
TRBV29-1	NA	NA	SATGRGLAKNIQY
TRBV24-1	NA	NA	ATERGANTGELF
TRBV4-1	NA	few	ASSQEWKADEAF
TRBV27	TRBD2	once	ASSWTSGGAGSGELF
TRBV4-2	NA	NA	ASSQRGTLPGNTIY
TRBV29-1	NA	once	SVTEMNTEAF
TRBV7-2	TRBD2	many	ASSLGGLRGGKSEQF
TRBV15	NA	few	ATSIQGTDTQY
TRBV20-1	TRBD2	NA	SAHSGLGRGSGETQY
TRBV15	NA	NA	ATSRDRNSNQPQH
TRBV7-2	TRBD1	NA	ASSLGGTGMKTQY
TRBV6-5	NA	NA	ASSYSDVGPRETQY
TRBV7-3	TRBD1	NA	ASSPRDSWTDTQY
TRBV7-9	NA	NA	ASSLVGGAQGYT
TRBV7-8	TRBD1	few	ASSLIRDRGGGYT
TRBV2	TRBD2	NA	ASSEARGLSNTGELF
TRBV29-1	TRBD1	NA	SVERDSLNTEAF
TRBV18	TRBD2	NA	ASSTQGRGGYNEQF